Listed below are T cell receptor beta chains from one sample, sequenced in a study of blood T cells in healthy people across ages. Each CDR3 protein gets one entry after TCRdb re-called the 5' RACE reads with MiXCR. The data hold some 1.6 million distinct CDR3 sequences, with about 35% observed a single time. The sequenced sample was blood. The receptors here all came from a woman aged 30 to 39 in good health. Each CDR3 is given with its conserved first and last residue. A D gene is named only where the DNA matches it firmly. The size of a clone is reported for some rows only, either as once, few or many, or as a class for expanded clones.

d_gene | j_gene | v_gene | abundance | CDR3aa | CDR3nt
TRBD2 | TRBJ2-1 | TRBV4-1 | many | CASSQGLAGNNEQFF | TGCGCCAGCAGCCAAGGGCTAGCGGGCAACAATGAGCAGTTCTTC
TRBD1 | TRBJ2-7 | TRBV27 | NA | CASSPLPTGWDNNEQYF | TGTGCCAGCAGCCCACTCCCGACAGGGTGGGACAACAATGAGCAGTACTTC
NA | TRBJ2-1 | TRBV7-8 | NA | CASSLAGLINNEQFF | TGTGCCAGCAGCTTAGCGGGGCTTATAAACAATGAGCAGTTCTTC
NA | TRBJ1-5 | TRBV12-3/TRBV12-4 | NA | CASSLMGGSQPQHF | TGTGCCAGCAGTTTGATGGGGGGAAGTCAGCCCCAGCATTTT
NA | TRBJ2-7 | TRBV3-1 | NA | CACSQGFGSYEQYF | TGTGCCTGCAGCCAAGGTTTCGGCTCCTACGAGCAGTACTTC
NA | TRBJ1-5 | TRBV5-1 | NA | CVSSLEGSNQPQHF | TGCGTCAGCAGCTTGGAGGGGTCCAATCAGCCCCAGCATTTT
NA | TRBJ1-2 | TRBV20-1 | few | CSASEEASYTF | TGCAGTGCTAGTGAGGAGGCTAGCTACACCTTC
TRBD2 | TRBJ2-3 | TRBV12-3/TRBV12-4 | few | CASSHLRRIQGWDYTDTQYF | TGTGCCAGCAGCCACCTGAGGCGGATCCAGGGTTGGGACTACACAGATACGCAGTATTTT
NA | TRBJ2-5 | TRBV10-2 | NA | CASSESWRSLKETQYF | TGCGCCAGCAGTGAGTCGTGGCGGAGCCTAAAAGAGACCCAGTACTTC
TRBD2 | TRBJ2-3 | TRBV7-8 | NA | CASSLGGLAGADTQYF | TGTGCCAGCAGCTTAGGAGGACTAGCTGGCGCAGATACGCAGTATTTT
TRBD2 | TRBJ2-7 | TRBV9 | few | CASSPDRTSGISEQYF | TGTGCCAGCAGCCCTGATCGGACTAGCGGGATTTCCGAGCAGTACTTC
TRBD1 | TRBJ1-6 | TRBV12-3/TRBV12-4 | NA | CASSLHGTGGSPLHF | TGTGCCAGCAGTTTACACGGGACAGGGGGTTCACCCCTCCACTTT
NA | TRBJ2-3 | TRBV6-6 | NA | CANSGFLGGSDTQYF | TGTGCCAACAGTGGGTTTCTAGGGGGGTCGGATACGCAGTATTTT
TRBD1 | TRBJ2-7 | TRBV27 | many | CASSSGTGGNEQYF | TGCGCCAGCAGCTCCGGGACAGGGGGGAACGAGCAGTACTTC
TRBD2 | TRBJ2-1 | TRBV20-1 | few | CSARLRLAGLVTNEQFF | TGCAGTGCTAGACTCCGACTAGCGGGACTTGTCACTAATGAGCAGTTCTTC
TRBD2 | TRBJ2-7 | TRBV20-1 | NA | CGAGTSGRGEQYF | TGCGGTGCGGGGACTAGCGGGAGGGGAGAGCAGTACTTC
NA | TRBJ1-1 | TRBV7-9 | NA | CASSRRGPSTEAFF | TGTGCCAGCAGCCGTCGGGGGCCTTCAACTGAAGCTTTCTTT
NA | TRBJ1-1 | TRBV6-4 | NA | CASRPTENTEAFF | TGTGCCAGCAGACCGACAGAGAACACTGAAGCTTTCTTT
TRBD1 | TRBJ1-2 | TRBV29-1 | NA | CSAGTGINYGYTF | TGCAGCGCCGGGACAGGAATTAACTATGGCTACACCTTC
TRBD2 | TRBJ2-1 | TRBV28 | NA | CASSGRPGLAGGGNEQFF | TGTGCCAGCAGTGGCAGACCGGGACTAGCGGGAGGCGGCAATGAGCAGTTCTTC
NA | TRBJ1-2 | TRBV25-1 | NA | CASSESGRTSHGYTF | TGTGCCAGCAGTGAAAGCGGACGGACATCCCATGGCTACACCTTC
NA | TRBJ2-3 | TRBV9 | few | CASSSGTFTDTQYF | TGTGCCAGCAGCTCCGGGACCTTCACAGATACGCAGTATTTT
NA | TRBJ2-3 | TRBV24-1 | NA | CATSDPHPETGTQYF | TGTGCCACCAGTGACCCACACCCAGAGACAGGTACGCAGTATTTT
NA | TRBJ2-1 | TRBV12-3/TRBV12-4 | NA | CASSETRPRSVGQFF | TGTGCCAGCAGTGAGACTAGGCCCCGGTCTGTTGGGCAGTTCTTC
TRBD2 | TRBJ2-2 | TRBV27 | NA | CASSLFGGGATGELFF | TGTGCCAGCAGTTTATTCGGCGGGGGGGCCACCGGGGAGCTGTTTTTT
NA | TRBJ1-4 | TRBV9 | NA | CASSPDRGATNEKLFF | TGTGCCAGCAGCCCAGATCGGGGTGCAACTAATGAAAAACTGTTTTTT
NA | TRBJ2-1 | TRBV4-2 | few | CASSQERLANEQFF | TGTGCCAGCAGCCAAGAACGGCTAGCCAATGAGCAGTTCTTC
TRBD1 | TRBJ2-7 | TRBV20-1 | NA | CSARASGQGTYEQYF | TGCAGTGCTAGAGCATCGGGACAGGGGACCTACGAGCAGTACTTC
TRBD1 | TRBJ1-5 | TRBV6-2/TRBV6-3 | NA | CASSYRTGADQPQHF | TGTGCCAGCAGTTACAGGACAGGGGCCGATCAGCCCCAGCATTTT
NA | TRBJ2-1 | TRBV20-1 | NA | CSAIPGGAYNEQFF | TGCAGTGCTATACCAGGTGGGGCTTACAATGAGCAGTTCTTC
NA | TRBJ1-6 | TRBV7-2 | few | CASSLRVNSPLHF | TGTGCCAGCAGCTTACGGGTGAATTCACCCCTCCACTTT
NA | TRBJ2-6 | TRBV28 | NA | CASSSGGASGANVLTF | TGTGCCAGCAGTTCCGGGGGAGCTTCTGGGGCCAACGTCCTGACTTTC
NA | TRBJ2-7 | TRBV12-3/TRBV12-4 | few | CASSWSDEQYF | TGTGCCAGCAGTTGGTCTGACGAGCAGTACTTC
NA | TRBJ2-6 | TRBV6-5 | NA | CASSYSERGANVLTF | TGTGCCAGCAGTTATAGTGAGAGGGGGGCCAACGTCCTGACTTTC
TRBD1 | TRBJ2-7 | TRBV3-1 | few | CASSPEPGTGGSYEQYF | TGTGCCAGCAGCCCCGAACCCGGGACAGGGGGCTCCTACGAGCAGTACTTC
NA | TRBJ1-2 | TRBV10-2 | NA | CASSGSGQNYGYTF | TGCGCCAGCAGTGGATCCGGGCAGAACTATGGCTACACCTTC
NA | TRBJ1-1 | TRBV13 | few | CASSDGTLNTEAFF | TGTGCCAGCAGCGACGGGACATTGAACACTGAAGCTTTCTTT
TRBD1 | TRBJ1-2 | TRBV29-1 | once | CSATGGYYGYTF | TGCAGCGCCACAGGGGGGTACTATGGCTACACCTTC
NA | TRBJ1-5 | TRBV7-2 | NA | CASSSQERQPQHF | TGTGCCAGCAGCTCCCAAGAGAGGCAGCCCCAGCATTTT
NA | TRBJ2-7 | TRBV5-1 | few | CASSLWFSDEQYF | TGCGCCAGCAGCTTGTGGTTCTCGGACGAGCAGTACTTC
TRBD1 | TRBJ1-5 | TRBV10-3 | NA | CAISETGGNQPQHF | TGTGCCATCAGTGAGACAGGGGGCAATCAGCCCCAGCATTTT
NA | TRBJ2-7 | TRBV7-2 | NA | CASSPTWGDYEQYF | TGTGCCAGCAGCCCGACTTGGGGGGATTACGAGCAGTACTTC
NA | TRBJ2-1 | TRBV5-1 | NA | CASSFPKSSYNEQFF | TGCGCCAGCAGCTTCCCGAAGAGCTCCTACAATGAGCAGTTCTTC